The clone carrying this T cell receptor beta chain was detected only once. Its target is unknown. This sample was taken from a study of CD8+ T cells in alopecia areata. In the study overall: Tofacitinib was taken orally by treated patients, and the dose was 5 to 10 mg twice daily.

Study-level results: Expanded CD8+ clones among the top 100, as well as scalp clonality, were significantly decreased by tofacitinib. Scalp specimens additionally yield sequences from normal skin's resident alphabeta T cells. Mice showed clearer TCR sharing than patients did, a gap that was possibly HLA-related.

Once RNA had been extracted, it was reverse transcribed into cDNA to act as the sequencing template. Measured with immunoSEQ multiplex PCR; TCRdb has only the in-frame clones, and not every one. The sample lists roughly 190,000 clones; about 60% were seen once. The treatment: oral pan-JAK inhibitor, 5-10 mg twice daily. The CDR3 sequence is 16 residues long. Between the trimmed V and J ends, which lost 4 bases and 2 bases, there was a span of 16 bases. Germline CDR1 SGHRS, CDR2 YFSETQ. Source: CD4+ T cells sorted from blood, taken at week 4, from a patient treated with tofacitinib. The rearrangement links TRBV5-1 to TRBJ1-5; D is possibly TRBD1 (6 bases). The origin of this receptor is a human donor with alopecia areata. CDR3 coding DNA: TGCGCCAGCAGCCTCGGCGAGGCAGGGGGCAATCAGCCCCAGCATTTT. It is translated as CASSLGEAGGNQPQHF.